The next 19 T cell receptor beta chains were all read from a single sample in a study of T cell responses to AZD1222 COVID-19 vaccine. The method was immunoSEQ multiplex PCR; TCRdb's version includes in-frame clones alone and lacks a portion of them. The data contain about 53,000 clones, about 81% of them seen just once; the ten biggest clones take up 27%. Sequenced material: peripheral blood, taken on day 0 of AZD1222 vaccination. The receptors derive from an adult in good health.

The gene calls are TRBV7-2 and TRBJ1-6; the D is unclear. Germline loops: CDR1 SGHTA, CDR2 FQGNSA. V was cut by 4 bases and J by 4 bases, with 14 bases left in between. The CDR3 is made up of 16 amino acids. The CDR3 sequence: CASSSRERAYNSPLHF. The CDR3 DNA reads TGTGCCAGCAGCTCCCGTGAGCGGGCTTATAATTCACCCCTCCACTTT.

The rearrangement links TRBV7-9 to TRBJ1-2; the D is unclear. The CDR3 consists of 14 residues. The germline gives CDR1 SEHNR, CDR2 FQNEAQ (reference sequence). Trimming shortened V by 5 bases and J by 4 bases, and 14 bases separated the two germline ends. The CDR3 sequence: CASSPTDTIYGYTF. CDR3 nucleotides: TGTGCCAGCAGCCCCACAGACACGATCTATGGCTACACCTTC.

The J gene is TRBJ1-2, the V gene TRBV9; TRBD1 matches at 10 bases. The CDR3 sequence is 15 residues long. Trimming took 4 bases from V and 4 from J; bases not matched to a gene: 7. Germline loops: CDR1 SGDLS, CDR2 YYNGEE. The CDR3 loop reads CASSSRQGARYGYTF. CDR3 bases: TGTGCCAGCAGCTCCAGACAGGGGGCGCGCTATGGCTACACCTTC.

The J gene is TRBJ2-2, the V gene TRBV11-2; weak D call: TRBD2 (5 bases). Germline loops: CDR1 SGHAT, CDR2 FQNNGV. The V end lost 5 bases, the J end lost 7 bases, and 17 bases lay between the germline ends. The CDR3 sequence is 15 residues long. For the CDR3, the DNA is TGTGCCAGCAGCCCTATGGGGAGCGAGGACGGGGAGCTGTTTTTT. This encodes CASSPMGSEDGELFF.

The chain couples TRBV7-8 to TRBJ2-7; weak D call: TRBD1 (6 bases). Trimming removed 3 bases at V and 3 bases at J, with 9 bases between. The CDR3 covers 13 residues. From germline, CDR1 is SGHVS and CDR2 FQNEAQ. CDR3 residues: CASSLTDSYEQYF. In nucleotides, the CDR3 is TGTGCCAGCAGCTTGACGGACAGCTACGAGCAGTACTTC.

The chain uses TRBV6-1 and TRBJ1-1; D call uncertain. Trimming shortened V by 3 bases and J by 6 bases, and 8 bases separated the two germline ends. Germline V gives CDR1 MNHNS, CDR2 SASEGT. The CDR3 extends over 12 amino acids. As DNA, the CDR3 is TGTGCCAGCAGTGACCCAGACTCTGAAGCTTTCTTT. It encodes CASSDPDSEAFF.

The chain is built from TRBV12-3 or TRBV12-4 and TRBJ1-2; 10 nucleotides agree with TRBD1. V was clipped by 6 bases and J by 5 bases; unmatched bases: 3. The CDR3 is made up of 13 amino acids. CDR3 nucleotide sequence: TGTGCCAGCAGCCTGGACAGGGGGTATGGCTACACCTTC. It translates to CASSLDRGYGYTF.

The genes are TRBV7-6 and TRBJ2-3, with 10 bases lining up with TRBD2. The CDR3 contains 17 residues. The ends lost 2 bases at V and 5 bases at J; junction bases unmatched: 10. Germline V lookup: CDR1 SGHVS, CDR2 FNYEAQ. The CDR3 coding sequence is TGTGCCAGCAGCTTACGGGGGCTAGCGGGAGTTGGAGATACGCAGTATTTT. It translates to CASSLRGLAGVGDTQYF.

The gene calls are TRBV18 and TRBJ2-7, with no clear D. The ends were cut back, 3 bases at V and 2 bases at J, with 8 bases in the middle. CDR3 length equals 13 residues. CDR1 and CDR2 from the germline V gene are KGHSH and LQKENI. CDR3 sequence (DNA): TGTGCCAGCTCACCCTCGGAGACCTACGAGCAGTACTTC. It codes for CASSPSETYEQYF.

V and J are TRBV27 and TRBJ2-1, with 11 bases lining up with TRBD2. The CDR3 consists of 14 residues. CDR1 MNHEY and CDR2 SMNVEV come from the germline V gene (reference sequence). The V segment lost 5 bases and the J segment 8 bases; nucleotides outside the gene matches: 5. The CDR3 region is CASSRSGRGYEQFF. DNA of the CDR3: TGTGCCAGCAGTCGTAGCGGGAGGGGCTATGAGCAGTTCTTC.

This clone was recorded once. The chain couples TRBV21-1 to TRBJ2-4; the listed D gene, TRBD2, was not tested against the DNA. TRBV21-1 is shown as a pseudogene. The CDR3 covers 18 residues. CDR3 amino acids: CASSKGRLWGTYGNIQYF. The CDR3 bases are TGTGCCAGCAGCAAAGGAAGGCTTTGGGGGACTTATGGGAACATTCAGTACTTC.

CDR3 in amino acids: CASRLDENENYGYTF. The DNA for the CDR3 is TGTGCCAGCAGGCTTGATGAGAACGAGAACTATGGCTACACCTTC. V usage is TRBV2 and J usage is TRBJ1-2, with D unclear. Germline CDR1 and CDR2: SNHLY and FYNNEI. This CDR3 has 15 residues. V dropped 6 bases and J dropped 2 bases, with 16 bases sitting between them.

This sequence joins TRBV28 and TRBJ2-7, with D tentatively TRBD2 (5 bases). Between the trimmed V and J ends, which lost 7 bases and 2 bases, there was a span of 15 bases. Germline CDR1 reads MDHEN; CDR2 reads SYDVKM. This CDR3 spans 14 amino acids. CDR3 nucleotides: TGTGCCAGCACCCTACGCCTCGGGGCCTACGAGCAGTACTTC. Translation: CASTLRLGAYEQYF. The complete variable domain, with remaining parts taken from reference TRBV28 and TRBJ2-7, reads DVKVTQSSRYLVKRTGEKVFLECVQDMDHENMFWYRQDPGLGLRLIYFSYDVKMKEKGDIPEGYSVSREKKERFSLILESASTNQTSMYLCASTLRLGAYEQYFGPGTRLTVT.

The chain links TRBV27 to TRBJ1-5; possible D gene TRBD1, 5 bases. With 5 bases removed from V and 2 bases from J, the gap between germline ends came to 16 bases. The CDR3 length is 16 residues. Germline assignment: CDR1 MNHEY and CDR2 SMNVEV (reference sequence). The CDR3: CASSPLHRRGNQPQHF. DNA for the CDR3: TGTGCCAGCAGTCCCCTTCACAGGAGGGGCAATCAGCCCCAGCATTTT.

The rearrangement uses TRBV5-4 and TRBJ1-1; D call uncertain. Germline V lookup: CDR1 SGHNT, CDR2 YYREEE (reference sequence). This CDR3 has 14 amino acids. V was cut by 0 bases and J by 1 base, with 7 bases left in between. The CDR3 DNA follows: TGTGCCAGCAGCTTGGCGGGGAGGAACACTGAAGCTTTCTTT. Translated: CASSLAGRNTEAFF. Using reference TRBV5-4 and TRBJ1-1 for the parts outside the CDR3, the full variable domain is ETGVTQSPTHLIKTRGQQVTLRCSSQSGHNTVSWYQQALGQGPQFIFQYYREEENGRGNFPPRFSGLQFPNYSSELNVNALELDDSALYLCASSLAGRNTEAFFGQGTRLTVV.

This CDR3 reads CASSPAGPEGQYF. The DNA for the CDR3 is TGTGCCAGCAGCCCGGCGGGGCCGGAAGGCCAGTACTTC. The chain recombines TRBV7-9 with TRBJ2-5; D may be TRBD2 (6 bases). CDR1 and CDR2 (germline): SEHNR, FQNEAQ (reference sequence). The germline V and J ends were trimmed by 5 bases and 10 bases, with 17 bases remaining between them. This CDR3 comprises 13 residues.

The chain combines TRBV7-8 with TRBJ2-5; D perhaps matches TRBD2 (6 bases). The CDR3 loop spans 17 amino acids. V was shortened by 4 bases and J by 3 bases, with 21 bases between the two germline ends. Germline lookup yields CDR1 SGHVS and CDR2 FQNEAQ. The CDR3 DNA reads as TGTGCCAGCAGCTACGGGAGTCGGGGGTCACGAGAAGAGACCCAGTACTTC. This codes for CASSYGSRGSREETQYF.

V is TRBV5-1 and J is TRBJ1-6; D might be TRBD1 (5 bases). This CDR3 comprises 15 residues. From germline, CDR1 is SGHRS and CDR2 YFSETQ. V was clipped by 0 bases and J by 10 bases, with 14 bases between them. The CDR3 sequence is CASSLAWQGLSPLHF. As DNA, the CDR3 is TGCGCCAGCAGCTTGGCCTGGCAGGGTTTATCACCCCTCCACTTT.

V is TRBV28 and J is TRBJ1-2; possibly TRBD1 for D (6 bases). Germline CDR1 reads MDHEN; CDR2 reads SYDVKM. Trimming removed 1 base from V and 0 bases from J, with 27 bases in between. The CDR3 is 21 residues long. Here the CDR3 DNA reads TGTGCCAGCAGTTTATTAGTTTCGGGTGTTACCGCCAGGGGAACTAACTATGGCTACACCTTC. The encoded protein is CASSLLVSGVTARGTNYGYTF.